Each of the 8 T cell receptor beta chains below was sequenced from the same sample in a study of cytomegalovirus exposure and HLA in healthy donors. PCR used 60 Vbeta primers and 13 Jbeta primers. Profiled with immunoSEQ multiplex PCR; TCRdb holds only in-frame clones, not every one. Counted here are roughly 150,000 clones, roughly four fifths occurring once; the ten biggest clones make up less than 2%. Sample: PBMCs. Source of these receptors: a young woman in good health and CMV-seronegative.

This sequence joins TRBV27 and TRBJ2-1; TRBD2 aligns across 9 bases. The junction had 12 bases not matched to a gene; V was cut back by 7 bases and J by 8 bases. Per the germline V gene, CDR1 is MNHEY and CDR2 is SMNVEV (reference sequence). This CDR3 is 15 amino acids long. The CDR3 coding sequence is TGTGCCAGCAAGTATAGTGCGGGAGGGGGTTATGAGCAGTTCTTC. Translation gives CASKYSAGGGYEQFF.

This clone was seen just once. The V call is TRBV2, the J call TRBJ1-5; D unclear. Between the trimmed V and J ends, which lost 3 bases and 2 bases, there was a span of 8 bases. The germline V gene has CDR1 SNHLY and CDR2 FYNNEI. CDR3 length equals 14 residues. The CDR3, as DNA: TGTGCCAGCAGTGAGGTTAGTGGCAATCAGCCCCAGCATTTT. As protein: CASSEVSGNQPQHF.

V usage is TRBV19 and J usage is TRBJ2-1, with D possibly TRBD1 on 6 matching bases. The V gene lost 7 bases and the J gene lost 6 bases, with 16 bases spanning the gap. CDR1 is LNHDA, CDR2 SQIVND, per germline (reference sequence). The CDR3 runs 14 residues. DNA for the CDR3: TGTGCCAGTAATGCACAGGGCGCCCCCAATGAGCAGTTCTTC. Its translation: CASNAQGAPNEQFF.

The chain combines TRBV30 with TRBJ1-2; D not resolved. The CDR3 totals 14 residues. V dropped 7 bases and J dropped 3 bases, with 18 bases sitting between them. From germline, CDR1 is GTSNPN and CDR2 SVGIG (reference sequence). The CDR3 here is CASAWAGSYYGYTF. As DNA, the CDR3 is TGTGCCTCCGCTTGGGCCGGCTCCTACTATGGCTACACCTTC.

This clone was seen only a few times. CDR3 sequence reads: CASSVDSGNTIYF. As DNA, the CDR3 is TGTGCCAGCAGTGTTGACTCGGGAAACACCATATATTTT. V usage is TRBV6-1 and J usage is TRBJ1-3; D unclear. CDR3 length equals 13 residues. Germline V gene lookup returns CDR1 MNHNS and CDR2 SASEGT. V shed 4 bases and J shed 4 bases, with 8 bases lying between them.

This clone turned up a few times. The chain combines TRBV28 with TRBJ2-5; D is uncertain. The DNA end lines up better with TRBJ2-7; the J call may be wrong. CDR3 length: 17 residues. Germline V lookup: CDR1 MDHEN, CDR2 SYDVKM. CDR3 loop: CASSLFGVIARKYEQYF. DNA for the CDR3: TGTGCCAGCAGTTTATTTGGAGTCATCGCCCGAAAGTACGAGCAGTACTTC.

The gene calls are TRBV6-4 and TRBJ2-3; 9 bases match TRBD1. The trim removed 3 bases at V and 4 bases at J, leaving 5 bases unmatched. The CDR3 extends over 15 amino acids. The germline V gene encodes CDR1 MRHNA and CDR2 SNTAGT. The DNA for the CDR3 is TGTGCCAGCAGTGAATCGGGACAGGGTTCAGATACGCAGTATTTT. Translated, it gives CASSESGQGSDTQYF.

The chain employs TRBV25-1 and TRBJ2-1, with TRBD2 as a possible D gene (6 bases). Trimming shortened V by 3 bases and J by 8 bases, and 14 bases separated the two germline ends. Germline V gene sequence: CDR1 MGHDK, CDR2 SYGVNS. The CDR3 totals 14 residues. The CDR3 loop reads CASSDSAGNYEQFF. The CDR3 DNA follows: TGTGCCAGCAGTGATAGTGCGGGGAACTATGAGCAGTTCTTC. The variable domain in full, completed from reference TRBV25-1 and TRBJ2-1, reads EADIYQTPRYLVIGTGKKITLECSQTMGHDKMYWYQQDPGMELHLIHYSYGVNSTEKGDLSSESTVSRIRTEHFPLTLESARPSHTSQYLCASSDSAGNYEQFFGPGTRLTVL.